This is a list of T cell receptor beta chains from one sample in a study of blood T cell repertoires in COVID-19. Method: immunoSEQ multiplex PCR; TCRdb's copy keeps in-frame clones and lacks some. The sample lists about 160,000 clones, approximately 88% occurring once. Sequenced input: peripheral blood. All receptors derive from a woman aged 80 or older with active or convalescent COVID-19. CDR3s include the opening cysteine and the closing phenylalanine or tryptophan. Fields, in order: CDR3 DNA, CDR3 protein, D gene, J gene, V gene, clone size. D genes are given only for firm matches. Clone size is given for some rows only: seen once, a few or many times, or a class if the clone is expanded.

cdr3_nt: TGTGCCAGCAGCTCTGGCAGAGGATTCTACAATGAGCAGTTCTTC; cdr3_aa: CASSSGRGFYNEQFF; d_call: -; j_call: TRBJ2-1; v_call: TRBV5-6; clone_size: -
cdr3_nt: TGTGCCAGCAGCCGACAGGGCCAGGGCACTGAAGCTTTCTTT; cdr3_aa: CASSRQGQGTEAFF; d_call: TRBD1; j_call: TRBJ1-1; v_call: TRBV7-9; clone_size: once
cdr3_nt: TGTGCCATCCAGATGGGGGGACCTCTCTACGAGCAGTACTTC; cdr3_aa: CAIQMGGPLYEQYF; d_call: -; j_call: TRBJ2-7; v_call: TRBV7-2; clone_size: -
cdr3_nt: TGTGCCAGCAGTTACTCAGGGACAATCCGTACCACTGAAGCTTTCTTT; cdr3_aa: CASSYSGTIRTTEAFF; d_call: -; j_call: TRBJ1-1; v_call: TRBV6-5; clone_size: few
cdr3_nt: TGTGCCAGCAGCCCCTCGGGAGGGGGAGGTGAAAAACTGTTTTTT; cdr3_aa: CASSPSGGGGEKLFF; d_call: -; j_call: TRBJ1-4; v_call: TRBV7-2; clone_size: few
cdr3_nt: TGTGCCAGCAGCTCCCAGGGAGGGAGGGGTGAAAAACTGTTTTTT; cdr3_aa: CASSSQGGRGEKLFF; d_call: -; j_call: TRBJ1-4; v_call: TRBV7-9; clone_size: once
cdr3_nt: TGTGCCAGCAGCCCACGACAGGGGCATGGCTACACCTTC; cdr3_aa: CASSPRQGHGYTF; d_call: TRBD1; j_call: TRBJ1-2; v_call: TRBV6-6; clone_size: -
cdr3_nt: TGTGCCATCCAGGGTTCTGGGGCCAACGTCCTGACTTTC; cdr3_aa: CAIQGSGANVLTF; d_call: -; j_call: TRBJ2-6; v_call: TRBV10-3; clone_size: -
cdr3_nt: TGTGCCAGCAGCTCCTACAGACAGAGCTCCTATAATTCACCCCTCCACTTT; cdr3_aa: CASSSYRQSSYNSPLHF; d_call: -; j_call: TRBJ1-6; v_call: TRBV11-2; clone_size: -
cdr3_nt: TGTGCCAGCAGTTACTCGAAGGGACAGGAGACAGCTAACTATGGCTACACCTTC; cdr3_aa: CASSYSKGQETANYGYTF; d_call: TRBD1; j_call: TRBJ1-2; v_call: TRBV6-2/TRBV6-3; clone_size: once
cdr3_nt: TGTGCCAGCTCACCTCAGGGTGACGGTTCCGGGGGCTACACCTTC; cdr3_aa: CASSPQGDGSGGYTF; d_call: -; j_call: TRBJ1-2; v_call: TRBV18; clone_size: -
cdr3_nt: TGTGCCAGCAGCGCCCCAGGGTTGGTAACTGAAGCTTTCTTT; cdr3_aa: CASSAPGLVTEAFF; d_call: -; j_call: TRBJ1-1; v_call: TRBV7-9; clone_size: -
cdr3_nt: TGTGCCAGCTCCGTAGGGTTGGGGCAAACCCAAGAGACCCAGTACTTC; cdr3_aa: CASSVGLGQTQETQYF; d_call: -; j_call: TRBJ2-5; v_call: TRBV18; clone_size: once
cdr3_nt: TGTGCCAGCAGTCCGGACAGCCGTAGCAATCAGCCCCAGCATTTT; cdr3_aa: CASSPDSRSNQPQHF; d_call: -; j_call: TRBJ1-5; v_call: TRBV7-2; clone_size: once
cdr3_nt: TGTGCCAGCAGTGATCAACTCGGTGGCTACACCTTC; cdr3_aa: CASSDQLGGYTF; d_call: -; j_call: TRBJ1-2; v_call: TRBV6-4; clone_size: -
cdr3_nt: TGTGCCAGCAGCCATCCTAGCGTCGGCCAAGAGACCCAGTACTTC; cdr3_aa: CASSHPSVGQETQYF; d_call: -; j_call: TRBJ2-5; v_call: TRBV3-1/TRBV3-2; clone_size: -
cdr3_nt: TGTGCCAGCAACCCGGGGCGATCCTACGAGCAGTACTTC; cdr3_aa: CASNPGRSYEQYF; d_call: -; j_call: TRBJ2-7; v_call: TRBV6-2/TRBV6-3; clone_size: -
cdr3_nt: TGTGCCATCAGTGGCGGGGGGTACACCGGGGAGCTGTTTTTT; cdr3_aa: CAISGGGYTGELFF; d_call: TRBD2; j_call: TRBJ2-2; v_call: TRBV10-3; clone_size: -
cdr3_nt: TGTGCCAGCAGTGACGCGGCCAGTCGTGACTATGGCTACACCTTC; cdr3_aa: CASSDAASRDYGYTF; d_call: -; j_call: TRBJ1-2; v_call: TRBV6-4; clone_size: -
cdr3_nt: TGTGCCAGCACCCTTCTAGGGGATGGTGAGCAGTTCTTC; cdr3_aa: CASTLLGDGEQFF; d_call: -; j_call: TRBJ2-1; v_call: TRBV7-8; clone_size: -
cdr3_nt: TGTGCCAGCAGCCCCTGGACTAGCGGGGGAGTTCCCTCCTACAATGAGCAGTTCTTC; cdr3_aa: CASSPWTSGGVPSYNEQFF; d_call: TRBD2; j_call: TRBJ2-1; v_call: TRBV7-6; clone_size: -
cdr3_nt: TGTGCCAGCAGTTTAGGAGGGAGGGCTATTGGCTACACCTTC; cdr3_aa: CASSLGGRAIGYTF; d_call: -; j_call: TRBJ1-2; v_call: TRBV28; clone_size: -
cdr3_nt: TGTGCCAGCAGCTTAGAGGCCCCCAGGGCATATGGCTACACCTTC; cdr3_aa: CASSLEAPRAYGYTF; d_call: -; j_call: TRBJ1-2; v_call: TRBV7-2; clone_size: -